This T cell receptor beta chain was captured in a study of shared clonotypes between healthy human individuals. In the CD4+ fraction, cells were divided into CD45RA+ naive and CD45RA-negative memory subsets. Per the germline V gene, CDR1 is LNHDA and CDR2 is SQIVND (reference sequence). V lost 1 base and J lost 5, with 14 bases in between. The CDR3 is made up of 15 amino acids. Researchers ran the assay at a deep level. Assay used: immunoSEQ multiplex PCR; TCRdb lists only in-frame clones, some missing. The sample holds approximately 2.5 million clones, 85% to 95% seen once. Material for sequencing was naive CD4+ T cells sorted from blood. The subset: CD45RA+ positively selected. The clonotype comes from a young man in good health. V is TRBV19 and J is TRBJ2-5; tentative D call: TRBD1 (7 bases). The CDR3 sequence is CASSIGNRGGETQYF. The CDR3 nucleotides are TGTGCCAGTAGTATAGGAAACAGGGGAGGTGAGACCCAGTACTTC.